This entry features one T cell receptor beta chain sequence. It lacks a known antigen. No qualities accompany the bases; no much larger clone lies one base away. The sample comes from a study of T-cell memory formation after mild COVID-19 (dated by TCRdb to the early 2020s). Looking at the study overall: TCR sequence clusters from the two donors were largely donor specific. The cohort was made up of two young adult volunteers, one female and one male, who were previously healthy. T-cell clones expanding and contracting after mild COVID-19 in a couple of donors were tracked by longitudinal TCRalpha and TCRbeta repertoire sequencing.

CDR1 and CDR2 are read off the germline V gene as MNHEY and SVGAGI. Including the terminal cysteine and phenylalanine, the CDR3 comprises 13 residues. The retained sequence is limited to the CDR3, 39 bases, with the frame set at the first base. Compared with germline, V lacks 2 bases and J lacks 8 bases; bases without a gene match: 2. PBMCs were isolated by Ficoll-Paque density gradient centrifugation. Instrument on record: Illumina NovaSeq 6000. Using 5'RACE with constant-segment primers, TCRalpha and TCRbeta cDNA libraries were constructed, with sample barcodes and unique molecular identifiers added in the process. RNA was extracted from every sample with Trizol reagent. Library amplification was performed in two PCR steps, and a second sample barcode and Illumina TruSeq adapters were introduced in the second step. Sequencing of libraries was performed on an Illumina NovaSeq with 2 x 150 bp paired-end reads. For the original study's pipeline: Demultiplexing of reads and collapsing into UMI-guided consensus sequences were performed with migec v1.2.7. Using mixcr v2.1.11, UMI consensuses were aligned to TRA and TRB V and J templates and then assembled into clonotypes. A clonotype was counted as expanded or contracted only if both edgeR and NoisET called the change significant, with noise models trained on biological replicates. For edgeR calls, the thresholds were a false discovery rate-adjusted p below 0.01 and a log2 fold-change of 1. As an exploratory analysis of dynamics, PCA with hierarchical clustering was applied to max-normalized trajectories of the 1000 most abundant clonotypes. Separately sequenced CD4+ and CD8+ repertoires were used to assign a CD4 or CD8 phenotype to each responding clone. Starting from the raw public reads, TCRdb applied fastp trimming at Q25, assembled clones with MiXCR and retained in-frame beta chains. All rows with the same CDR3 protein become a single entry with the most common DNA and genes. What appears here as the V and J calls and clone size reflects TCRdb's work, not the paper's. The sample data list 300,000 to 400,000 distinct CDR3 sequences, and approximately 15% of these were observed just once. The ten largest make up 20% to 25% of the sample.

The paper as a whole reports these results and caveats: Clones that contracted from day 15 to 85 showed balanced CD4/CD8 phenotypes, whereas a second wave of clones that expanded from day 15 to 37 leaned towards CD4+. Contracting CD4+ clones were located mainly in the CM and EM memory subsets, whereas CD8+ clones were found to be enriched in EMRA. SARS-CoV-2 specificity was not confirmed for the second-wave clones peaking on day 37. Some responding clones were detected in pre-infection memory, which suggested that pre-existing cross-reactive memory T cells had joined the SARS-CoV-2 response. The study included only a couple of mild cases, and larger cohorts that include severe cases with pre-infection samples were judged to be necessary.

The sequencing input was PBMCs or a T cell subset sorted from them (not recorded which). The receptor was derived from a man between 18 and 35 years old who had mild COVID-19 (a few samples of this study predate the infection). The sample titles of this study are shuffled in the database, so cell type and time point are left out; the donor was told from shared clones. This chain is built from TRBV6-5 and TRBJ2-1; the junction holds 8 bases that match TRBD1. The DNA reads TGTGCCAGCAGTTACGGGACAGGCTATGAGCAGTTCTTC. It specifies CASSYGTGYEQFF.